Below, 24 T cell receptor beta chains from the same sample are listed, as sequenced in a study of B cell selection in AIRE deficiency. Conventional CD4 T cells were sorted as CD4+CD127+ cells. Generated by immunoSEQ multiplex PCR, the TCRdb table keeps only in-frame clones and is missing some. Here the sample spans 20,000 to 30,000 clones, roughly 96% being singletons. The source material was conventional CD4+ T cells sorted from PBMCs. The receptors stem from a human donor with AIRE deficiency.

About this clone itself: Other DNA sequences in the sample encode the same CDR3. The chain uses TRBV7-5 and TRBJ2-7; the table gives TRBD1 as D, unverified against the DNA. TRBV7-5 is reported as a pseudogene. The CDR3 is made up of 13 amino acids. CDR3 in DNA: TGTGTCAGAGATCGGACAGGGGGCTCCGAGCAGTACTTC. Amino acid sequence: CVRDRTGGSEQYF.

The chain uses TRBV19 and TRBJ2-3, with D unresolved. CDR3 length: 16 amino acids. Between the trimmed V and J ends, which lost 3 bases and 1 base, there was a span of 14 bases. The germline V gene has CDR1 LNHDA and CDR2 SQIVND (reference sequence). CDR3 sequence: CASSIPSGLGTDTQYF. In DNA form, the CDR3 reads TGTGCCAGTAGTATTCCCTCAGGTTTGGGCACAGATACGCAGTATTTT.

V gene TRBV15 combines with J gene TRBJ2-1, with D perhaps matching TRBD1 or TRBD2 (6 bases each). Trimming pared 0 bases from V and 4 bases from J, leaving 10 bases between. This CDR3 has 15 amino acids. In germline, CDR1 is LNHNV, CDR2 YYDKDF (reference sequence). CDR3 residues: CATSRDSGQYNEQFF. Written as DNA, the CDR3 is TGTGCCACCAGCAGAGATAGCGGACAGTACAATGAGCAGTTCTTC.

J is TRBJ2-1 and V is TRBV7-3, with a weak D call TRBD2 (6 bases). The CDR3 covers 13 residues. V was clipped by 3 bases and J by 6 bases, with 9 bases between them. CDR1 SGHTA and CDR2 FQGTGA come from the germline V gene. The CDR3 region has the DNA TGTGCCAGCAGCTTCCAGGGAGGCAATGAGCAGTTCTTC. Protein product: CASSFQGGNEQFF.

V gene TRBV5-4 combines with J gene TRBJ1-2; D is unresolved. The ends were cut back, 5 bases at V and 0 bases at J, with 11 bases in the middle. The V gene's germline CDR1 is SGHNT and CDR2 YYREEE (reference sequence). This CDR3 has 14 residues. The CDR3 spells CASSSIEANYGYTF. The CDR3, as DNA: TGTGCCAGCAGTTCCATCGAAGCTAACTATGGCTACACCTTC.

The chain couples TRBV2 to TRBJ2-3, with TRBD2 matching over 9 bases. The V segment lost 8 bases and the J segment 3 bases; nucleotides outside the gene matches: 6. Germline CDR1 reads SNHLY; CDR2 reads FYNNEI. The CDR3 runs 14 residues. CDR3 residues: CASYSGSQTDTQYF. The CDR3 nucleotides read TGTGCCAGCTATAGCGGGAGTCAGACAGATACGCAGTATTTT.

V and J are TRBV6-6 and TRBJ1-1, with TRBD1 identical over 8 bases. With 6 bases clipped from V and 5 bases from J, the junction kept 11 bases outside the gene matches. The CDR3 has 15 amino acids. The germline V gene encodes CDR1 MNHNY and CDR2 SVGAGI (reference sequence). The CDR3: CASSPGQGVVTEAFF. The CDR3 nucleotides read TGTGCCAGCAGCCCTGGACAGGGCGTGGTGACTGAAGCTTTCTTT.

The chain combines TRBV27 with TRBJ2-7, with 8 positions matching TRBD1. Germline V gene data show CDR1 as MNHEY and CDR2 as SMNVEV (reference sequence). With V trimmed by 5 bases and J by 3 bases, 6 bases remained unmatched. The CDR3 contains 14 residues. The CDR3 region has the DNA TGTGCCAGCAGTCTGACAGGGGCTAACTACGAGCAGTACTTC. Its protein is CASSLTGANYEQYF.

This chain links TRBV7-8 with TRBJ1-1; weak D call: TRBD1 (6 bases). CDR1 is SGHVS, CDR2 FQNEAQ, per germline. The CDR3 runs 16 residues. V shed 4 bases and J shed 0 bases, with 15 bases lying between them. The CDR3 sequence is CASSSQYRELNTEAFF. As DNA, the CDR3 is TGTGCCAGCAGCTCCCAATACAGGGAACTGAACACTGAAGCTTTCTTT.

This clone has only one observation. The CDR3: CASSPPLYRDNSPLHF. DNA of the CDR3: TGTGCCAGCAGTCCACCGCTGTACAGAGATAATTCACCCCTCCACTTT. The genes are TRBV28 and TRBJ1-6; no firm D call. The germline CDR1 and CDR2 sequences are MDHEN and SYDVKM. This CDR3 contains 16 residues. Trimming took 5 bases from V and 5 from J, leaving 16 bases between them.

The chain carries TRBV5-5 and TRBJ2-1; 11 positions match TRBD2. This CDR3 spans 18 amino acids. With V trimmed by 4 bases and J by 9 bases, 18 bases remained unmatched. CDR1 and CDR2 from the germline V gene are SGHKS and YYEKEE (reference sequence). CDR3 sequence reads: CASSLTGTSGVMVGEQFF. The DNA for the CDR3 is TGTGCCAGCAGCCTGACGGGGACTAGCGGTGTCATGGTCGGTGAGCAGTTCTTC.

The chain has TRBV5-1 and TRBJ1-1; the D is unclear. Trimming shortened V by 4 bases and J by 0 bases, and 10 bases separated the two germline ends. The CDR3 totals 14 residues. Germline lookup yields CDR1 SGHRS and CDR2 YFSETQ. CDR3 coding DNA: TGCGCCAGCAGCCAGATACGCATGAACACTGAAGCTTTCTTT. Encoded protein: CASSQIRMNTEAFF.

This chain joins TRBV5-1 and TRBJ2-3; the match to TRBD2 covers 7 bases. CDR1 is SGHRS, CDR2 YFSETQ, per germline. V was clipped by 0 bases and J by 0 bases; unmatched bases: 4. This CDR3 spans 16 amino acids. The CDR3, as DNA: TGCGCCAGCAGCTTGGCCACTAGCGTAAGCACAGATACGCAGTATTTT. Residues: CASSLATSVSTDTQYF.

V and J are TRBV4-2 and TRBJ1-1, with D tentatively TRBD1 (5 bases). V shed 4 bases and J shed 3 bases, with 15 bases lying between them. This CDR3 has 15 amino acids. Germline-derived CDR1 and CDR2 are LGHNA and YNFKEQ. The CDR3 loop is CASSPGGSRHTEAFF. CDR3 bases: TGTGCCAGCAGCCCGGGGGGGTCTCGGCACACTGAAGCTTTCTTT.

The chain combines TRBV28 with TRBJ1-5; D not certain. The CDR3 runs 11 residues. Germline CDR1 MDHEN, CDR2 SYDVKM. Trimming took off 8 bases at V and 4 bases at J, with 6 bases between the two ends. This chain's CDR3 is CASGVNQPQHF. In DNA, the CDR3 is TGTGCCAGCGGGGTAAATCAGCCCCAGCATTTT.

This clone was detected only once. The chain employs TRBV9 and TRBJ2-1; 10 nucleotides agree with TRBD1. This CDR3 is 15 amino acids long. Germline V lookup: CDR1 SGDLS, CDR2 YYNGEE. The V segment lost 6 bases and the J segment 4 bases; nucleotides outside the gene matches: 7. The CDR3 reads CASTRGDRGYNEQFF. CDR3 DNA: TGTGCCAGCACGAGGGGGGACAGGGGATACAATGAGCAGTTCTTC.

V and J are TRBV27 and TRBJ1-2; tentative D call: TRBD1 (6 bases). Germline V gene lookup returns CDR1 MNHEY and CDR2 SMNVEV (reference sequence). V lost 8 bases and J lost 0, with 22 bases in between. This CDR3 contains 17 residues. The CDR3 is CASQGVKGGEANYGYTF. The DNA of the CDR3 is TGTGCCAGCCAAGGGGTGAAAGGGGGGGAAGCTAACTATGGCTACACCTTC.

The V call is TRBV18, the J call TRBJ2-7; TRBD2 matches at 7 bases. Germline V gene data show CDR1 as KGHSH and CDR2 as LQKENI. The CDR3 is made up of 14 amino acids. V gave up 1 base and J gave up 4 bases; unmatched junction bases: 4. CDR3 bases: TGTGCCAGCTCACCACAGGGAGGGACTTACGAGCAGTACTTC. Translated: CASSPQGGTYEQYF.

The chain is built from TRBV19 and TRBJ2-3; 15 bases fit TRBD2. With V trimmed by 4 bases and J by 7 bases, 6 bases remained unmatched. Germline V lookup: CDR1 LNHDA, CDR2 SQIVND (reference sequence). The CDR3 runs 16 residues. In nucleotides, the CDR3 is TGTGCCAGTAGTAGCCCGGGACTAGCGGGAGGTAATACGCAGTATTTT. It yields the protein CASSSPGLAGGNTQYF.

The rearrangement uses TRBV7-2 and TRBJ2-7; 7 positions match TRBD2. Germline V gene sequence: CDR1 SGHTA, CDR2 FQGNSA. Losses at the gene ends were 1 base for V and 4 bases for J; bases not matched to a gene: 10. This CDR3 has 16 residues. CDR3 amino acids: CASSLGPGPSGYEQYF. The CDR3 nucleotides read TGTGCCAGCAGCTTAGGCCCTGGGCCTAGCGGTTACGAGCAGTACTTC.

This clone is a singleton in its sample. This chain uses TRBV30 with TRBJ1-1, with 7 positions matching TRBD1. The junction had 8 bases not matched to a gene; V was cut back by 5 bases and J by 2 bases. Germline V gene data show CDR1 as GTSNPN and CDR2 as SVGIG (reference sequence). CDR3 size: 14 residues. The CDR3 is CAWANGQVNTEAFF. The CDR3 nucleotides are TGTGCCTGGGCCAACGGACAGGTCAACACTGAAGCTTTCTTT. Full variable domain (rest looked up from reference TRBV30 and TRBJ1-1): SQTIHQWPATLVQPVGSPLSLECTVEGTSNPNLYWYRQAAGRGLQLLFYSVGIGQISSEVPQNLSASRPQDRQFILSSKKLLLSDSGFYLCAWANGQVNTEAFFGQGTRLTVV.

The V call is TRBV6-1, the J call TRBJ2-1; D perhaps matches TRBD1 (5 bases). The CDR3 runs 13 residues. Trimming left V 3 bases short and J 9 bases short, with 12 bases between. Germline CDR1 is MNHNS and CDR2 is SASEGT. The CDR3, as DNA: TGTGCCAGCAGTGAGAATGGGGCCGGTGAGCAGTTCTTC. This encodes CASSENGAGEQFF.

V and J are TRBV7-8 and TRBJ2-5; TRBD1 matches at 7 bases. The CDR3 runs 15 residues. Germline lookup yields CDR1 SGHVS and CDR2 FQNEAQ. The ends lost 5 bases at V and 3 bases at J; junction bases unmatched: 9. The CDR3 region is CASSPRPTGKETQYF. Here the CDR3 DNA reads TGTGCCAGCAGCCCTCGACCGACAGGGAAAGAGACCCAGTACTTC.

The chain joins TRBV5-1 to TRBJ2-7; D may be TRBD2 (5 bases). CDR3 length: 15 amino acids. Germline values: CDR1 SGHRS, CDR2 YFSETQ. V lost 3 bases, J lost 2 bases, and 15 bases lay in between. CDR3 nucleotides: TGCGCCAGCAGCTCCGGACTGCTCGAAGCCTACGAGCAGTACTTC. The encoded protein is CASSSGLLEAYEQYF.